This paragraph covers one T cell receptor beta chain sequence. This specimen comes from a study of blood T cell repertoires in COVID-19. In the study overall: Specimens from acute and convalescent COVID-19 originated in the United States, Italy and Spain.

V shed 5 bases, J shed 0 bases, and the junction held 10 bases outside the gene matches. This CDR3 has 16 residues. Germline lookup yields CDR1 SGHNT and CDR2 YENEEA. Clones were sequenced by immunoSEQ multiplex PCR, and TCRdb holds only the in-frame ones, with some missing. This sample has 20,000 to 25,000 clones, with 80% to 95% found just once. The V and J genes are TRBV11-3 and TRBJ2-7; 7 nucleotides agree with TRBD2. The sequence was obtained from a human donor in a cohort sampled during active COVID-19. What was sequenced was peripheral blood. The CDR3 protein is CASSTAGTGGSYEQYF. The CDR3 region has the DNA TGTGCCAGCAGCACCGCCGGGACGGGGGGCTCCTACGAGCAGTACTTC.